Below are 21 T cell receptor beta chains sequenced from a single sample in a study of T-cell reconstitution after alpha-beta-depleted transplantation in children. It was with unique molecular identifiers that the TCRbeta library was prepared. TCRdb ran MiXCR on the PCR reads and lists one entry per CDR3 protein. Of 81,000 or so distinct CDR3 sequences in the sample, roughly a sixth were seen once. This material consisted of PBMCs, mostly from graft donor cells, taken 180 days after TCRalphabeta/CD19-depleted stem cell transplant. All receptors come from a male patient between 2 and 10 years old who had a stem cell transplant for acute lymphoblastic leukemia, so the T cells may come from the graft donor.

The chain has TRBV6-1 and TRBJ2-3; D is undetermined. Germline assignment: CDR1 MNHNS and CDR2 SASEGT. The length of the CDR3 is 16 residues. V lost 6 bases and J 4 bases, leaving 20 bases between the germline ends. CDR3 nucleotide sequence: TGTGCCAGCAGGCAAATCGCCGGGCCGCCTCCAGATACGCAGTATTTT. Residues: CASRQIAGPPPDTQYF.

Comments on this clonotype: A much larger clone lies a single base off, so this may be a read error. The rearrangement joins TRBV3-1 to TRBJ2-2, with D tentatively TRBD2 (6 bases). Germline loops: CDR1 LGHDT, CDR2 YNNKEL (reference sequence). V lost 8 bases to trimming and J lost 4 bases, with 17 bases between them. This CDR3 contains 15 residues. The CDR3 sequence: CASSHGGVGTGELFF. The CDR3 DNA is TGTGCCAGCTCCCACGGCGGGGTAGGCACCGGGGAGCTGTTTTTT.

V is TRBV12-3 or TRBV12-4 and J is TRBJ2-1, with D perhaps assigned TRBD1 or TRBD2 (5 bases each). This CDR3 is built from 14 residues. V shed 5 bases and J shed 5 bases, with 13 bases lying between them. The chain's CDR3 is CASSQPGPNNEQFF. The CDR3 DNA reads as TGTGCCAGCAGTCAACCGGGACCCAACAATGAGCAGTTCTTC.

The rearrangement uses TRBV12-3 or TRBV12-4 and TRBJ2-2; no reliable D call. This CDR3 is 15 amino acids long. The germline V and J ends were trimmed by 0 bases and 1 base, with 6 bases remaining between them. DNA of the CDR3: TGTGCCAGCAGTTTAGCGCCAGAGAACACCGGGGAGCTGTTTTTT. Encoded protein: CASSLAPENTGELFF.

This chain links TRBV6-2 or TRBV6-3 with TRBJ2-7; D might be TRBD1 (5 bases). Germline assignment: CDR1 MNHEY and CDR2 SVGEGT. This CDR3 spans 15 amino acids. Trimming took off 1 base at V and 3 bases at J, with 13 bases between the two ends. The CDR3 loop is CASSYLKGLIYEQYF. Here the CDR3 DNA reads TGTGCCAGCAGTTACTTAAAGGGGCTGATCTACGAGCAGTACTTC.

The chain links TRBV20-1 to TRBJ2-3; tentatively, D is TRBD2 (7 bases). Germline CDR1 DFQATT, CDR2 SNEGSKA (reference sequence). The length of the CDR3 is 12 residues. CDR3 in amino acids: CSQLGGVDTQYF. DNA for the CDR3: TGCAGCCAACTAGGGGGGGTAGATACGCAGTATTTT.

This clonotype was picked up a small number of times. V gene TRBV15 combines with J gene TRBJ2-2; no clear D. CDR1 is LNHNV, CDR2 YYDKDF, per germline (reference sequence). CDR3 size: 16 residues. V was clipped by 6 bases and J by 0 bases, with 14 bases between them. In nucleotides, the CDR3 is TGTGCCACCAGGGATGGAAGGAACGCGAACACCGGGGAGCTGTTTTTT. Translated: CATRDGRNANTGELFF.

This clonotype showed up many times. The chain carries TRBV4-3 and TRBJ2-3, with no clear D. The CDR3 runs 15 residues. Looked up from germline, CDR1 is LGHNA and CDR2 is YSLEER. The V end lost 6 bases, the J end lost 7 bases, and 20 bases lay between the germline ends. CDR3: CASSLAPGAGNTQYF. The CDR3 nucleotides are TGCGCCAGCAGTCTCGCTCCCGGTGCTGGAAATACGCAGTATTTT.

The rearrangement links TRBV11-2 to TRBJ2-1, with 7 bases lining up with TRBD2. J lost 0 bases, V lost 1 base, and 9 bases had no gene match. The CDR3 is 18 amino acids. CDR1 and CDR2 from the germline V gene are SGHAT and FQNNGV. The CDR3 nucleotides read TGTGCCAGCAGCTTAGTGTATTGGCGGGGGATCTCCTACAATGAGCAGTTCTTC. This gives the protein CASSLVYWRGISYNEQFF.

V gene TRBV29-1 combines with J gene TRBJ1-1; perhaps TRBD1 as D (6 bases). CDR1 SQVTM and CDR2 ANQGSEA come from the germline V gene. The CDR3 covers 15 residues. V lost 4 bases to trimming and J lost 5 bases, with 20 bases between them. Here the CDR3 DNA reads TGCAGCGTTGTGGACAGCGCCCTGTTGGGTACTGAAGCTTTCTTT. Translation: CSVVDSALLGTEAFF. Looking up the rest from reference TRBV29-1 and TRBJ1-1 gives the full variable domain: SAVISQKPSRDICQRGTSLTIQCQVDSQVTMMFWYRQQPGQSLTLIATANQGSEATYESGFVIDKFPISRPNLTFSTLTVSNMSPEDSSIYLCSVVDSALLGTEAFFGQGTRLTVV.

The rearrangement links TRBV13 to TRBJ1-1, with 7 bases identical to TRBD1. The CDR3 has 16 residues. Trimming cost V 1 base and J 1 base; bases outside gene matches: 6. Per the germline V gene, CDR1 is PRHDT and CDR2 is FYEKMQ (reference sequence). Written as DNA, the CDR3 is TGTGCCAGCAGCTTAGAGGCCGGGACAGCGAACACTGAAGCTTTCTTT. Protein product: CASSLEAGTANTEAFF. Full variable domain (missing parts from reference TRBV13 and TRBJ1-1): AAGVIQSPRHLIKEKRETATLKCYPIPRHDTVYWYQQGPGQDPQFLISFYEKMQSDKGSIPDRFSAQQFSDYHSELNMSSLELGDSALYFCASSLEAGTANTEAFFGQGTRLTVV.

This clonotype turned up a few times. The gene calls are TRBV5-1 and TRBJ1-3, with a weak D call TRBD1 (5 bases). CDR1 SGHRS and CDR2 YFSETQ come from the germline V gene. V lost 4 bases, J lost 0 bases, and 17 bases lay in between. CDR3 size: 17 residues. In nucleotides, the CDR3 is TGCGCCAGCAGCCTTGGGGAGGGACCGCGCTCTGGAAACACCATATATTTT. Encoded protein: CASSLGEGPRSGNTIYF. Complete variable domain (other parts from reference TRBV5-1 and TRBJ1-3): KAGVTQTPRYLIKTRGQQVTLSCSPISGHRSVSWYQQTPGQGLQFLFEYFSETQRNKGNFPGRFSGRQFSNSRSEMNVSTLELGDSALYLCASSLGEGPRSGNTIYFGEGSWLTVV.

The rearrangement links TRBV20-1 to TRBJ2-1; perhaps TRBD1 as D (6 bases). The CDR3 runs to 14 residues. Germline values: CDR1 DFQATT, CDR2 SNEGSKA (reference sequence). The V end was cut by 1 base, the J end by 6 bases, with 13 bases between. CDR3 region: CSARAADRANEQFF. The CDR3 region has the DNA TGCAGTGCTAGAGCTGCGGACAGAGCCAATGAGCAGTTCTTC.

The chain has TRBV20-1 and TRBJ1-5; TRBD1 aligns across 9 bases. This CDR3 has 16 amino acids. Germline loops: CDR1 DFQATT, CDR2 SNEGSKA (reference sequence). Trimming cost V 1 base and J 7 bases; bases outside gene matches: 11. The CDR3 DNA is TGCAGTGCTAGAGCCGGGACAGGGCTCTTAGGCCAGCCCCAGCATTTT. Residues: CSARAGTGLLGQPQHF.

This clonotype showed up just a few times. V gene TRBV6-1 combines with J gene TRBJ2-2; 8 bases match TRBD2. The junction had 4 bases not matched to a gene; V was cut back by 6 bases and J by 4 bases. The CDR3 is made up of 14 amino acids. Germline lookup yields CDR1 MNHNS and CDR2 SASEGT. The CDR3 DNA reads TGTGCCAGCAGGGTACTAGCGGCCACCGGGGAGCTGTTTTTT. Translating gives CASRVLAATGELFF.

CDR3 sequence (DNA): TGCAGTGCTTTACCTCTCCAGGGGTACTATGGCTACACCTTC. Its protein product is CSALPLQGYYGYTF. The chain is built from TRBV20-1 and TRBJ1-2; the D gene is possibly TRBD1 (6 bases). Trimming took 5 bases from V and 3 from J, leaving 16 bases between them. Germline V gene lookup returns CDR1 DFQATT and CDR2 SNEGSKA (reference sequence). This CDR3 is 14 amino acids long.

This clonotype has more than one count but fewer than ten. The rearrangement links TRBV12-3 or TRBV12-4 to TRBJ2-5, with 10 bases aligning to TRBD1. The CDR3 is 15 amino acids. The V gene end was trimmed by 7 bases and the J gene end by 4 bases; junction bases not matched to a gene: 9. The CDR3 spells CASTLTGGLGETQYF. DNA for the CDR3: TGTGCCAGCACCTTGACAGGGGGCTTGGGAGAGACCCAGTACTTC.

This clonotype was counted only a few times. The chain carries TRBV5-6 and TRBJ1-2; maybe TRBD1 (5 bases). Germline V lookup: CDR1 SGHDT, CDR2 YYEEEE. V was clipped by 5 bases and J by 4 bases, with 21 bases between them. The length of the CDR3 is 16 residues. CDR3 protein: CASSLSGGVRGYGYTF. CDR3 coding DNA: TGTGCCAGCAGTCTTAGCGGGGGGGTACGGGGCTATGGCTACACCTTC.

V and J are TRBV18 and TRBJ2-7; 9 nucleotides agree with TRBD1. Germline V gene lookup returns CDR1 KGHSH and CDR2 LQKENI. The CDR3 spans 14 residues. V lost 3 bases and J lost 3; bases outside the gene matches: 3. CDR3 loop: CASSPRTGVYEQYF. Written as DNA, the CDR3 is TGTGCCAGCTCACCCAGGACAGGGGTCTACGAGCAGTACTTC.

This clonotype was picked up a small number of times. The chain joins TRBV29-1 to TRBJ1-2; D call uncertain. The CDR3 is made up of 14 amino acids. Per germline, CDR1 SQVTM and CDR2 ANQGSEA. The V gene lost 3 bases and the J gene lost 3 bases, with 14 bases spanning the gap. CDR3 sequence (DNA): TGCAGCGTTGACGTCGGCGGGAGGGACTATGGCTACACCTTC. Its protein product is CSVDVGGRDYGYTF. The variable domain in full, with the rest retrieved from reference TRBV29-1 and TRBJ1-2, is SAVISQKPSRDICQRGTSLTIQCQVDSQVTMMFWYRQQPGQSLTLIATANQGSEATYESGFVIDKFPISRPNLTFSTLTVSNMSPEDSSIYLCSVDVGGRDYGYTFGSGTRLTVV.

This chain uses TRBV6-1 with TRBJ1-2, with D possibly matching TRBD1 (5 bases). The V gene's germline CDR1 is MNHNS and CDR2 SASEGT. CDR3 length: 14 amino acids. V lost 5 bases to trimming and J lost 7 bases, with 17 bases between them. The chain's CDR3 is CASSPPAGRSGYTF. The CDR3 nucleotides read TGTGCCAGCAGTCCCCCGGCAGGGAGGTCTGGCTACACCTTC.